These T cell receptor beta chains were read from a single sample in a study of cytomegalovirus exposure and HLA in healthy donors. Using immunoSEQ multiplex PCR, the repertoire was profiled, and TCRdb retains in-frame clones only, with some absent. The profile covers 100,000 to 150,000 clones, with around 80% appearing a single time and about 3.5% taken by the ten largest. What was sequenced was PBMCs. The receptors were sampled from a man aged 25 to 45 in good health and CMV-seronegative. Each CDR3 is given with its conserved first and last residue.

v_gene,j_gene,CDR3aa
TRBV19,TRBJ2-2,CASIDREATGELFF
TRBV28,TRBJ2-7,CASSKPFRGGEQYF
TRBV28,TRBJ1-2,CASSSVSRPSGYTF
TRBV2,TRBJ2-1,CASTQEAHEQFF
TRBV7-9,TRBJ2-7,CASSFAHEQYF
TRBV7-9,TRBJ2-2,CASSSSRTGGNTGELFF
TRBV10-3,TRBJ1-5,CAIRADRGIDQPQHF
TRBV2,TRBJ2-7,CASSLGQDYEQYF
TRBV4-1,TRBJ2-3,CASSQSWGGGVGRTDTQYF
TRBV30,TRBJ1-1,CAWSPRDLPEAFF
TRBV5-1,TRBJ2-3,CASSLGGISTDTQYF
TRBV5-4,TRBJ1-4,CASSPQQGTNEKLFF
TRBV11-2,TRBJ1-1,CASSLRQGNTEAFF
TRBV11-3,TRBJ2-3,CASSPPDGSGTDTQYF
TRBV7-9,TRBJ2-1,CASSLGQYNEQFF
TRBV6-5,TRBJ1-2,CASSRNQELYGYTF
TRBV18,TRBJ1-5,CASSPGRGNQPQHF
TRBV6-6,TRBJ2-5,CASSTLKEEMETQYF
TRBV5-1,TRBJ1-1,CASSLAGTGTVMNTEAFF
TRBV28,TRBJ1-5,CASSTNPQPQHF
TRBV6-5,TRBJ2-7,CASSPGGMRYEQYF
TRBV7-8,TRBJ2-1,CASGLGRTHGGEQFF
TRBV29-1,TRBJ1-3,CSTAGEAGNTIYF
TRBV7-9,TRBJ1-2,CASSFSGRGYTF
TRBV7-9,TRBJ2-7,CASSLGPGEQYF
TRBV7-9,TRBJ2-2,CASSLVGGATNTGELFF
TRBV6-5,TRBJ1-1,CASSSAGGTEAFF
TRBV29-1,TRBJ1-2,CSVVMGTGGYGYTF
TRBV6-5,TRBJ1-5,CAGTEGQGRNQPQHF
TRBV5-1,TRBJ2-7,CASSPLVGRSYEQYF
TRBV5-8,TRBJ1-5,CASSLGYRGSNQPQHF
TRBV7-3,TRBJ1-3,CASSLGPTGLGNTIYF
TRBV28,TRBJ2-2,CASSFLTGELFF
TRBV28,TRBJ1-4,CASGPKKLFF
TRBV27,TRBJ2-2,CASSLSGEAWVGGELFF